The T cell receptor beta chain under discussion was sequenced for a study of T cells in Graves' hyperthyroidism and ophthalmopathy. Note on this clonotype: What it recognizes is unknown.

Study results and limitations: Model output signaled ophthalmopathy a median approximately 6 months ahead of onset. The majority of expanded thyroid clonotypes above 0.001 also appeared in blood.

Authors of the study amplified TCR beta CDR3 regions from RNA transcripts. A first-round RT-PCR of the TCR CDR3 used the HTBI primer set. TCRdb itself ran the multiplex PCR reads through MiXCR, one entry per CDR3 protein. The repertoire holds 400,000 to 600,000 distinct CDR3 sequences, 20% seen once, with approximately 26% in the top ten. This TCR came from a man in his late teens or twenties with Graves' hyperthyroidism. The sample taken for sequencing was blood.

The DNA of the CDR3 is TGTGCCAGCAGTGAAATGGTCCTTAGTTCGTACGAGCAGTACTTC. Encoded protein: CASSEMVLSSYEQYF. V gene TRBV6-1 combines with J gene TRBJ2-7, with D unclear. The V gene's germline CDR1 is MNHNS and CDR2 SASEGT. The CDR3 consists of 15 residues. Trimming removed 2 bases at V and 4 bases at J, with 15 bases between.